Listed below are T cell receptor beta chains from one sample, sequenced in a study of cytomegalovirus exposure and HLA in healthy donors. Only in-frame clones appear in the TCRdb table, and some are missing; sequencing was by immunoSEQ multiplex PCR. Altogether more than 110,000 clones are present, 80% being singletons, with the ten largest covering around 4.9%. The source material was PBMCs. The receptors were gathered from a male donor in good health and CMV-seronegative. CDR3s include the opening cysteine and the closing phenylalanine or tryptophan. Fields, in order: V gene, D gene, J gene, clone size, CDR3 protein, CDR3 DNA. The D gene is left open where the match is weak. Size is omitted from some rows. Given values are once, few, many or a class for expanded clones.

V gene: TRBV4-3; D gene: TRBD1; J gene: TRBJ2-3; clone size: -; CDR3 protein: CASSRGQGHGTDTQYF; CDR3 DNA: TGCGCCAGCAGCCGAGGACAGGGGCATGGCACAGATACGCAGTATTTT
V gene: TRBV6-5; D gene: TRBD2; J gene: TRBJ2-2; clone size: -; CDR3 protein: CASSYQTSGNTGELFF; CDR3 DNA: TGTGCCAGCAGTTACCAGACTAGCGGTAACACCGGGGAGCTGTTTTTT
V gene: TRBV5-1; D gene: TRBD1; J gene: TRBJ2-6; clone size: -; CDR3 protein: CASSLVAGGEAGANGLTF; CDR3 DNA: TGCGCCAGCAGCTTGGTAGCAGGGGGCGAGGCTGGGGCCAACGGCCTGACTTTC
V gene: TRBV29-1; D gene: -; J gene: TRBJ2-1; clone size: -; CDR3 protein: CSVEVRGYNEQFF; CDR3 DNA: TGCAGCGTTGAAGTTCGGGGGTACAATGAGCAGTTCTTC
V gene: TRBV6-5; D gene: -; J gene: TRBJ2-7; clone size: once; CDR3 protein: CASSYSTPGAYEQYF; CDR3 DNA: TGTGCCAGCAGTTACTCGACCCCGGGAGCCTACGAGCAGTACTTC
V gene: TRBV5-4; D gene: -; J gene: TRBJ2-3; clone size: -; CDR3 protein: CASSPTSTDTQYF; CDR3 DNA: TGTGCCAGCAGCCCGACTAGCACAGATACGCAGTATTTT
V gene: TRBV4-1; D gene: TRBD1; J gene: TRBJ1-2; clone size: -; CDR3 protein: CASSLGQDGYTF; CDR3 DNA: TGCGCCAGCAGCCTGGGACAGGATGGCTACACCTTC
V gene: TRBV30; D gene: TRBD2; J gene: TRBJ2-7; clone size: -; CDR3 protein: CAWTGTSGYEQYF; CDR3 DNA: TGTGCCTGGACCGGGACTAGCGGTTACGAGCAGTACTTC
V gene: TRBV2; D gene: -; J gene: TRBJ1-6; clone size: -; CDR3 protein: CASSDEGTSFTPLHF; CDR3 DNA: TGTGCCAGCAGTGACGAGGGCACTTCATTTACACCCCTCCACTTT
V gene: TRBV6-6; D gene: -; J gene: TRBJ2-7; clone size: -; CDR3 protein: CASRGAYEQYF; CDR3 DNA: TGTGCCAGCAGGGGAGCCTACGAGCAGTACTTC
V gene: TRBV6-5; D gene: TRBD1; J gene: TRBJ1-2; clone size: few; CDR3 protein: CASSRTGNGYTF; CDR3 DNA: TGTGCCAGCAGCCGGACAGGGAATGGCTACACCTTC
V gene: TRBV7-2; D gene: -; J gene: TRBJ2-7; clone size: -; CDR3 protein: CASSLVAGQIYEQYF; CDR3 DNA: TGTGCCAGCAGCTTAGTGGCTGGACAAATCTACGAGCAGTACTTC
V gene: TRBV7-8; D gene: TRBD2; J gene: TRBJ2-1; clone size: -; CDR3 protein: CASSDTGTSYEQFF; CDR3 DNA: TGTGCCAGCAGCGACACCGGGACTAGCTACGAGCAGTTCTTC
V gene: TRBV9; D gene: TRBD1; J gene: TRBJ2-5; clone size: once; CDR3 protein: CASSTDRGSGETQYF; CDR3 DNA: TGTGCCAGCAGCACGGACAGGGGGAGCGGTGAGACCCAGTACTTC
V gene: TRBV5-4; D gene: -; J gene: TRBJ1-1; clone size: -; CDR3 protein: CASSTSDGGAFF; CDR3 DNA: TGTGCCAGCAGCACATCGGACGGGGGAGCGTTCTTT
V gene: TRBV4-2; D gene: -; J gene: TRBJ2-7; clone size: -; CDR3 protein: CASSREGTGSSYEQYF; CDR3 DNA: TGTGCCAGCAGCCGAGAGGGAACAGGGAGCTCCTACGAGCAGTACTTC
V gene: TRBV6-6; D gene: TRBD1; J gene: TRBJ1-2; clone size: -; CDR3 protein: CASSYGQGALHGYTF; CDR3 DNA: TGTGCCAGCAGTTACGGACAGGGGGCTTTGCATGGCTACACCTTC